This TCR beta chain appears in the sequencing data of a study of cytomegalovirus exposure and HLA in healthy donors. As regards this clone: The antigen remains undetermined.

CDR1 is SQVTM, CDR2 ANQGSEA, per germline. The CDR3 extends over 17 amino acids. Trimming took off 6 bases at V and 0 bases at J, with 21 bases between the two ends. Study-level points and caveats: Per a later analysis, 18,000 or so TCR beta sequences showed association with HLA alleles at 0.05 false discovery rate. Cytomegalovirus status was reportedly diagnosed by the classifier with high specificity and sensitivity. Some TCR beta chains (around 160 of them) were listed as cytomegalovirus-associated.

Amplification used 60 Vbeta primers and 13 Jbeta primers. Only in-frame clones appear in the TCRdb table, and some are missing; sequencing was by immunoSEQ multiplex PCR. The table records some 77,000 clones, roughly 80% of them present only once. Sequencing used PBMCs. The rearrangement joins TRBV29-1 to TRBJ2-1; the D gene is possibly TRBD1 (6 bases). This sequence was found in a woman aged 40 to 55 in good health and CMV-seronegative. The DNA of the CDR3 is TGCAGCGTCGTATCTCCTACCGGGACAACCTCCTACAATGAGCAGTTCTTC. Its protein is CSVVSPTGTTSYNEQFF.